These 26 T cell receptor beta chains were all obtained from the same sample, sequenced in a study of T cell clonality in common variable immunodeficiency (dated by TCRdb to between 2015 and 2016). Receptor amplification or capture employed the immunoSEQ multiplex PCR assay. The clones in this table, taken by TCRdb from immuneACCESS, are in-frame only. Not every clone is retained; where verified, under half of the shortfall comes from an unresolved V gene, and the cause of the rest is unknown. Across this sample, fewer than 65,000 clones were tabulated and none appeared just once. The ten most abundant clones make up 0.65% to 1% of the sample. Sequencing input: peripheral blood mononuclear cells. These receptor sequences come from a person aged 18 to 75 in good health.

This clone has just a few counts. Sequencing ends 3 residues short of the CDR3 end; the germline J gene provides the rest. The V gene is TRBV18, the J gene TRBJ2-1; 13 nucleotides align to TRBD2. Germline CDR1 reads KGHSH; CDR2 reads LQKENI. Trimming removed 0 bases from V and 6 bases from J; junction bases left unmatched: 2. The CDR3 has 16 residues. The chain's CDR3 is CASSPPGLAGPNEQFF. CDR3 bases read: TGTGCCAGCTCACCACCGGGACTAGCGGGACCCAATGAG. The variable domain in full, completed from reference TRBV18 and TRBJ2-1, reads NAGVMQNPRHLVRRRGQEARLRCSPMKGHSHVYWYRQLPEEGLKFMVYLQKENIIDESGMPKERFSAEFPKEGPSILRIQQVVRGDSAAYFCASSPPGLAGPNEQFFGPGTRLTVL.

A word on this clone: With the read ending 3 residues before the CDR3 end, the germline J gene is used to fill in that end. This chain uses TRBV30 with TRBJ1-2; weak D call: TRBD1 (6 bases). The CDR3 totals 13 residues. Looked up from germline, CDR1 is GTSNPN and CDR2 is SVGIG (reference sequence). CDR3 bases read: TGTGCCTGGAGTCCAAACGCTGGGGGCGAC. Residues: CAWSPNAGGD. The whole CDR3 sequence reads CAWSPNAGGDYTF.

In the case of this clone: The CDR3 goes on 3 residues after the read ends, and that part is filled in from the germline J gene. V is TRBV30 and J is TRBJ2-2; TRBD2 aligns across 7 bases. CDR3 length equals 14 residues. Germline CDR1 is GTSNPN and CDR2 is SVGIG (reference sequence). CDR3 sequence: CAWSEAGTNEKLFF. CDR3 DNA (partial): TGTGCCTGGAGTGAGGCAGGGACTAATGAAAAG.

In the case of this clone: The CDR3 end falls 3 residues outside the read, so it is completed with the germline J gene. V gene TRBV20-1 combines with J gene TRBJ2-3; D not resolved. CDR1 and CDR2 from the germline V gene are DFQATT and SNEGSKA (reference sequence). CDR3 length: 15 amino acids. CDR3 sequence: CSAALRRGLQETQYF. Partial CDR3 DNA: TGCAGTGCGGCCTTGCGGAGAGGCCTCCAAGAGACG.

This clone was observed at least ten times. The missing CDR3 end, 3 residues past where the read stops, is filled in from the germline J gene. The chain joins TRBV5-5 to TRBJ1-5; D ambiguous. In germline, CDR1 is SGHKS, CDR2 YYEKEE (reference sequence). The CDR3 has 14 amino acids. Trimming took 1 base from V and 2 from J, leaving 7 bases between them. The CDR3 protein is CASSLIGGNQPQHF. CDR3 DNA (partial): TGTGCCAGCAGCTTGATCGGGGGCAATCAGCCC.

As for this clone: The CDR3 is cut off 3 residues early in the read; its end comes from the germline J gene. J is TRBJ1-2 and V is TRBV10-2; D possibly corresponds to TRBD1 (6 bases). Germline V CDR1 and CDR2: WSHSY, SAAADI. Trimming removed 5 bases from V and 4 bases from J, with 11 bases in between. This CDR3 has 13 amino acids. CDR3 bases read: TGCGCCAGCAGTAGGGGGGGGACCTATGGC. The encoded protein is CASSRGGTYG. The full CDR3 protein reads CASSRGGTYGYTF.

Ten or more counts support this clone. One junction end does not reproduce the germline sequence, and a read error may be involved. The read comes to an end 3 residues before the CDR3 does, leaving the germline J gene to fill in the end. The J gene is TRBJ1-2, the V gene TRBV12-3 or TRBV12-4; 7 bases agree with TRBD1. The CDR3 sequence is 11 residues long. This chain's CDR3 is CTSSDRASYTF. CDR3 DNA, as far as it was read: TGTACCAGCAGCGACAGGGCAAGC.

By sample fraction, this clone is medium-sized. The CDR3 reads CSARAHQGLAGGGPQETQYF. Incomplete CDR3 DNA: TGCAGTGCTAGAGCCCATCAGGGCCTAGCGGGAGGGGGGCCCCAAGAGACC. J is TRBJ2-5 and V is TRBV20-1; TRBD2 aligns across 12 bases. The read is 3 residues too short to cover the CDR3 end, so that end is filled in from the germline J gene. The V and J ends lost 1 base and 1 base, in that order; junction bases with no gene match: 16. Germline V gives CDR1 DFQATT, CDR2 SNEGSKA (reference sequence). CDR3 length: 20 amino acids.

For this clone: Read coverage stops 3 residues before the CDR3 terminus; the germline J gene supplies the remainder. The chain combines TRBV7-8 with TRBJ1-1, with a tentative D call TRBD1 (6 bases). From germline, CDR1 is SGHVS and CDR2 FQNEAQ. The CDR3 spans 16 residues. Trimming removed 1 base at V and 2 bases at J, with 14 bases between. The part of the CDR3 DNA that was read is TGTGCCAGCAGCTTAGATCCCGGACAGAGTAACACTGAA. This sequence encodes CASSLDPGQSNTE. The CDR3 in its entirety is CASSLDPGQSNTEAFF.

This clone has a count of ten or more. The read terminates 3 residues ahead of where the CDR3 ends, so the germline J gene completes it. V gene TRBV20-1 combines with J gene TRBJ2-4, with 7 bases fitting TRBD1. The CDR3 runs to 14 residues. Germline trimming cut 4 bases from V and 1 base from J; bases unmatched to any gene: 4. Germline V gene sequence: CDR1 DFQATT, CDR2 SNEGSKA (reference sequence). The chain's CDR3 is CSAIPGQAKNIQYF. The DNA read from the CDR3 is TGCAGTGCTATCCCGGGACAGGCCAAAAACATT.

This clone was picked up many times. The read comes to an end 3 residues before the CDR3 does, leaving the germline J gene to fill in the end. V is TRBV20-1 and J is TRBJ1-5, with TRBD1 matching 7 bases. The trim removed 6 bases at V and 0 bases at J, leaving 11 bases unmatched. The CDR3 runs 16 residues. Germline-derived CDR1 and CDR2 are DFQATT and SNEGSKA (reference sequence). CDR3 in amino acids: CSATGTESYSNQPQHF. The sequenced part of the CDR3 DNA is TGCAGTGCCACCGGGACAGAGTCCTATAGCAATCAGCCC.

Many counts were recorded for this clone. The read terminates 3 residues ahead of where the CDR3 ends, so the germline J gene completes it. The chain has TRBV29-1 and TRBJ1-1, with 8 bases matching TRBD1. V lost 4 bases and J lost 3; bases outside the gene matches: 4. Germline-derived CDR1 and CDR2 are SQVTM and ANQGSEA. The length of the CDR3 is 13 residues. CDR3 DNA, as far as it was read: TGCAGCGTTGCAACAGGGGGGTACACTGAA. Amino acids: CSVATGGYTE. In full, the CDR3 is CSVATGGYTEAFF. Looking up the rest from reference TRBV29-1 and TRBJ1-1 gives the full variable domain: SAVISQKPSRDICQRGTSLTIQCQVDSQVTMMFWYRQQPGQSLTLIATANQGSEATYESGFVIDKFPISRPNLTFSTLTVSNMSPEDSSIYLCSVATGGYTEAFFGQGTRLTVV.

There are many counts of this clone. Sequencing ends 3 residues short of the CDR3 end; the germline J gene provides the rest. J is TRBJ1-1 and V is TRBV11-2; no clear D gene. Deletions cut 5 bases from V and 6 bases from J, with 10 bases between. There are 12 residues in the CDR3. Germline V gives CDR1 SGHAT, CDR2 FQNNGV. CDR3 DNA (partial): TGTGCCAGCAGCCTTAGCATCCCTGAA. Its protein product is CASSLSIPE. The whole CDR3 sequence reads CASSLSIPEAFF.

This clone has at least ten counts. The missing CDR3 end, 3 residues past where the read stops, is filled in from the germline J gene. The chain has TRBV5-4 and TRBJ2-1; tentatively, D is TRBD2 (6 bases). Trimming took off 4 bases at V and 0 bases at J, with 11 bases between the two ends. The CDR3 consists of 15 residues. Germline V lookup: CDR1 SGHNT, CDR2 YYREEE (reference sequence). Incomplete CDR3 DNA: TGTGCCAGCAGCCCGGACTATAGCTCCTACAATGAG. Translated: CASSPDYSSYNE. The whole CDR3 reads CASSPDYSSYNEQFF.

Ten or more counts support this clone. The CDR3 bases that were read are TGCGCCAGCAGCTACTTACAGGGGGGGGGCTACGAG. Translation gives CASSYLQGGGYE. The complete CDR3 reads CASSYLQGGGYEQYF. V and J are TRBV5-1 and TRBJ2-7; perhaps TRBD1 as D (8 bases). The observed sequence ends 3 residues before the CDR3 terminus, with the missing tail filled in from the germline J gene. The CDR3 has 15 residues. The V and J ends lost 3 bases and 3 bases respectively, with 16 bases between them. The germline CDR1 and CDR2 sequences are SGHRS and YFSETQ.

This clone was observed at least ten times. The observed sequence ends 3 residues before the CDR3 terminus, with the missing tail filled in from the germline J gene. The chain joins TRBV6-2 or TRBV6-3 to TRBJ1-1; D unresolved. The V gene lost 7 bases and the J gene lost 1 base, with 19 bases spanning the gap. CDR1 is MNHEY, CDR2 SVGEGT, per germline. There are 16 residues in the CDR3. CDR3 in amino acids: CASTISERGTNTEAFF. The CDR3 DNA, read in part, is TGTGCCAGCACAATTTCGGAACGGGGAACGAACACTGAA.

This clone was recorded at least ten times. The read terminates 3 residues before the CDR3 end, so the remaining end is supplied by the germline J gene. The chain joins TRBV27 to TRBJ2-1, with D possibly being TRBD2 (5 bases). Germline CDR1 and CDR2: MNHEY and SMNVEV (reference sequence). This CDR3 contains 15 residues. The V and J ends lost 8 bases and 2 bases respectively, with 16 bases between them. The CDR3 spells CASRGTAIAYNEQFF. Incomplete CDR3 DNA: TGTGCCAGCCGGGGTACCGCGATCGCCTACAATGAG.

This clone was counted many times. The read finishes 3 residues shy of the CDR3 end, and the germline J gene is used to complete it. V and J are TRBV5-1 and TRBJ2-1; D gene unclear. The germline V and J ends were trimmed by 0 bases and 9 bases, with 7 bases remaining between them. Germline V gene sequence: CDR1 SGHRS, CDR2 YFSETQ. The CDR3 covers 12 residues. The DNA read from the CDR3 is TGCGCCAGCAGCTTGGATAGCCTTGAG. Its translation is CASSLDSLE. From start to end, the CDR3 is CASSLDSLEQFF.

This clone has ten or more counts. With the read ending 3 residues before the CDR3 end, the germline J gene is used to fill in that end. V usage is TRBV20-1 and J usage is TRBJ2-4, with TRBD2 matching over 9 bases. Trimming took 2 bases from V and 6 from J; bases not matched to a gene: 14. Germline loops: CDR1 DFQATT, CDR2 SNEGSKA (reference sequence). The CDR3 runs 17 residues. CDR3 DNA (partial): TGCAGTGCTAGACCCTTTAAACTAGCGGGTTTGGCAAACATT. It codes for CSARPFKLAGLANI. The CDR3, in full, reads CSARPFKLAGLANIQYF.

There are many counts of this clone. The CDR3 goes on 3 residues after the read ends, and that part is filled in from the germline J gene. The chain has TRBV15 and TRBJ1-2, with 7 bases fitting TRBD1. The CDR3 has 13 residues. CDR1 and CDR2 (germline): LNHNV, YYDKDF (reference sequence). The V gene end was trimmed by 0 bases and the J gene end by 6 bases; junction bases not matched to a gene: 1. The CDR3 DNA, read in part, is TGTGCCACCAGCAGAGAGCAGGGGGATGGC. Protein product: CATSREQGDG. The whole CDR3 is CATSREQGDGYTF.

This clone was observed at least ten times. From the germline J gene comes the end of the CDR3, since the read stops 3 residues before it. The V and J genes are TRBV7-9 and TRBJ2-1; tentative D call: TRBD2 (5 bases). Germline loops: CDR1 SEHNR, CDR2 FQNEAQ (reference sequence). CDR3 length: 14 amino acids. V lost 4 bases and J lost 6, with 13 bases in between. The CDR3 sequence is CASSSLGRGNEQFF. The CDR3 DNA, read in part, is TGTGCCAGCAGCTCATTAGGACGGGGCAATGAG.

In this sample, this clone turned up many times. CDR3 residues: CASSDPAGGTDTQYF. The CDR3 bases that were read are TGTGCCAGCAGTGATCCTGCGGGGGGCACAGATACG. The gene calls are TRBV6-4 and TRBJ2-3; 7 bases are shared with TRBD2. The CDR3 goes on 3 residues after the read ends, and that part is filled in from the germline J gene. Germline V gives CDR1 MRHNA, CDR2 SNTAGT. The CDR3 covers 15 residues. V was clipped by 3 bases and J by 1 base; unmatched bases: 4.

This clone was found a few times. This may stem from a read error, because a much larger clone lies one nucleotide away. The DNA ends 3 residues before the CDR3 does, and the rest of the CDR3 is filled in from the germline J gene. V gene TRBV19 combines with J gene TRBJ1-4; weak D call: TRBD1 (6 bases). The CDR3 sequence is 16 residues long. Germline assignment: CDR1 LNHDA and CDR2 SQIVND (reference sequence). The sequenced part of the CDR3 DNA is TGTGCCACTAGTACCCTCAAACAGGGTGGAAATGAAAAA. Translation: CATSTLKQGGNEK. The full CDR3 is CATSTLKQGGNEKLFF.

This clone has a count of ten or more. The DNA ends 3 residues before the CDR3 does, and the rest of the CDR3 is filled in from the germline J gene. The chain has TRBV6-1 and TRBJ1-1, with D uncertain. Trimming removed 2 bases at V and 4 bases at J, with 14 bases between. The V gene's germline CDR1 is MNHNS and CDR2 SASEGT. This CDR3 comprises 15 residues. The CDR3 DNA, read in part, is TGTGCCAGCAGTGAAAGTGAGGAAGGCGGCACTGAA. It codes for CASSESEEGGTE. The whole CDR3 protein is CASSESEEGGTEAFF.

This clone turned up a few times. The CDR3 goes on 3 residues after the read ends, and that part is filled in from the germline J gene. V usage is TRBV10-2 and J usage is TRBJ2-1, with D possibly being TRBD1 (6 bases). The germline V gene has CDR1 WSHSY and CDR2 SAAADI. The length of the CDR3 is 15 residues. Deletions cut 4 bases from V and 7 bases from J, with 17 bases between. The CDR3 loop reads CASSVFPGARNEQFF. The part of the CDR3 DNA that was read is TGCGCCAGCAGTGTCTTTCCAGGGGCGCGAAATGAG.

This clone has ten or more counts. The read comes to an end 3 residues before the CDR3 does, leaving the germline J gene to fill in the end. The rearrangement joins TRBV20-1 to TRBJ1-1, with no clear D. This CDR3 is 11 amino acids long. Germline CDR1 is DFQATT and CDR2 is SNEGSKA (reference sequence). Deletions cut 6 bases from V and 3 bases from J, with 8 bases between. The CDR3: CSAPADTEAFF. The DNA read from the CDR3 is TGCAGTGCCCCCGCAGACACTGAA.